The 28 T cell receptor beta chains below come from one sample, sequenced in a study of blood T cells in healthy people across ages. Alongside a J-beta primer mix, a sample-barcoded 5' primer served in a second PCR lasting 7 to 11 cycles. TCRdb analysed the 5' RACE reads with MiXCR anew, one entry per CDR3 protein. This table holds 730,000 or so distinct CDR3 sequences, roughly 43% found once. The sample comprised blood. All receptors derive from a woman in her fifties or sixties in good health.

The chain carries TRBV23-1 and TRBJ2-4; 10 nucleotides line up with TRBD1. The assigned J gene may be wrong: the sequence end matches TRBJ2-7 better. TRBV23-1 is filed as an ORF, its function uncertain. This CDR3 has 16 amino acids. The CDR3 DNA reads TGCGCCAGCAGTCAATCCCGGGACAGGGGACGATACGAGCAGTACTTC. Translation gives CASSQSRDRGRYEQYF.

This clonotype was counted only a few times. The chain has TRBV5-1 and TRBJ2-7, with TRBD2 identical over 13 bases. This CDR3 is 17 amino acids long. Trimming cost V 2 bases and J 1 base; bases outside gene matches: 6. Germline CDR1 and CDR2: SGHRS and YFSETQ. The DNA for the CDR3 is TGCGCCAGCAGCTTATCCCCGACTAGCGGGAGGTCCTACGAGCAGTACTTC. Translated, it gives CASSLSPTSGRSYEQYF. The full variable domain, completed using reference TRBV5-1 and TRBJ2-7, is KAGVTQTPRYLIKTRGQQVTLSCSPISGHRSVSWYQQTPGQGLQFLFEYFSETQRNKGNFPGRFSGRQFSNSRSEMNVSTLELGDSALYLCASSLSPTSGRSYEQYFGPGTRLTVT.

The chain recombines TRBV20-1 with TRBJ2-1, with 10 bases fitting TRBD2. CDR3 length: 15 residues. Germline loops: CDR1 DFQATT, CDR2 SNEGSKA (reference sequence). The V and J ends lost 3 bases and 8 bases, in that order; junction bases with no gene match: 10. The CDR3 DNA reads as TGCAGTGCTAGCCCTCTAGCGGGAGTGATCGATGAGCAGTTCTTC. Its translation: CSASPLAGVIDEQFF.

This chain connects TRBV20-1 to TRBJ2-1; D remains unclear. The CDR3 covers 13 residues. The V gene lost 3 bases and the J gene lost 8 bases, with 14 bases spanning the gap. Germline V gene lookup returns CDR1 DFQATT and CDR2 SNEGSKA (reference sequence). CDR3 bases: TGCAGTGCTAGCTCTAGTTTTGAGCATGAGCAGTTCTTC. Translated: CSASSSFEHEQFF.

This chain connects TRBV20-1 to TRBJ1-2; D not certain. This CDR3 contains 12 residues. Germline loops: CDR1 DFQATT, CDR2 SNEGSKA (reference sequence). With 1 base removed from V and 6 bases from J, the gap between germline ends came to 9 bases. The CDR3 DNA reads TGCAGTGCTAGAGTGGGGAGGAATGGCTACACCTTC. It translates to CSARVGRNGYTF.

The rearrangement links TRBV5-1 to TRBJ2-1, with TRBD1 identical over 7 bases. Germline trimming cut 4 bases from V and 2 bases from J; bases unmatched to any gene: 3. The CDR3 has 14 amino acids. The V gene's germline CDR1 is SGHRS and CDR2 YFSETQ. CDR3 nucleotides: TGCGCCAGCAGCAAGGGACAGCCCTACAATGAGCAGTTCTTC. This codes for CASSKGQPYNEQFF.

Points on this clonotype: A much larger clonotype is one base distant, so this may be a read error. The chain carries TRBV5-6 and TRBJ2-1, with TRBD1 identical over 8 bases. Trimming took 0 bases from V and 10 from J; bases not matched to a gene: 9. This CDR3 comprises 15 residues. CDR1 is SGHDT and CDR2 is YYEEEE in the germline V gene. CDR3 nucleotide sequence: TGTGCCAGCAGCTTGGGGACAGGGATTTCCTACGAGCAGTTCTTC. Its protein product is CASSLGTGISYEQFF. The variable domain in full, completed from reference TRBV5-6 and TRBJ2-1, reads DAGVTQSPTHLIKTRGQQVTLRCSPKSGHDTVSWYQQALGQGPQFIFQYYEEEERQRGNFPDRFSGHQFPNYSSELNVNALLLGDSALYLCASSLGTGISYEQFFGPGTRLTVL.

This clonotype was seen a handful of times. The rearrangement joins TRBV6-2 or TRBV6-3 to TRBJ2-1; 14 bases agree with TRBD2. This CDR3 spans 16 amino acids. Germline V gene sequence: CDR1 MNHEY, CDR2 SVGEGT. The V gene end was trimmed by 4 bases and the J gene end by 4 bases; junction bases not matched to a gene: 3. As DNA, the CDR3 is TGTGCCAGCAGTTGGACTAGCGGGGGGCCTTACAATGAGCAGTTCTTC. It translates to CASSWTSGGPYNEQFF.

This rearrangement joins TRBV5-1 to TRBJ2-1; the D gene is possibly TRBD2 (6 bases). Germline-derived CDR1 and CDR2 are SGHRS and YFSETQ. The V end was cut by 0 bases, the J end by 4 bases, with 14 bases between. The CDR3 runs 16 residues. CDR3 in DNA: TGCGCCAGCAGCTTGGAGACAGCGGGCGGATACAATGAGCAGTTCTTC. It yields the protein CASSLETAGGYNEQFF.

V and J are TRBV3-1 and TRBJ2-1; D ambiguous. The V and J ends lost 1 base and 8 bases respectively, with 9 bases between them. The CDR3 has 13 residues. The germline V gene has CDR1 LGHDT and CDR2 YNNKEL (reference sequence). Written as DNA, the CDR3 is TGTGCCAGCAGCCAAGCAGTCAGTTATGAGCAGTTCTTC. Encoded protein: CASSQAVSYEQFF.

V gene TRBV18 combines with J gene TRBJ1-3; D gene uncertain. Between the trimmed V and J ends, which lost 6 bases and 2 bases, there was a span of 20 bases. Germline V gene data show CDR1 as KGHSH and CDR2 as LQKENI. This CDR3 is built from 17 residues. The CDR3 coding sequence is TGTGCCAGCTCTTCACTTCCAGGACCCGACCCTGGAAACACCATATATTTT. Residues: CASSSLPGPDPGNTIYF.

The gene calls are TRBV20-1 and TRBJ2-7, with 7 bases that match TRBD1. Trimming at V came to 3 bases and at J to 3 bases, leaving 8 bases not matched to a gene. The CDR3 consists of 14 residues. CDR1 is DFQATT and CDR2 is SNEGSKA in the germline V gene (reference sequence). CDR3 residues: CSARSPGTDYEQYF. DNA for the CDR3: TGCAGTGCTAGGTCCCCCGGGACAGACTACGAGCAGTACTTC.

The chain combines TRBV29-1 with TRBJ2-1; 7 nucleotides line up with TRBD1. From germline, CDR1 is SQVTM and CDR2 ANQGSEA. The CDR3 contains 20 residues. V shed 2 bases, J shed 5 bases, and the junction held 24 bases outside the gene matches. The CDR3 DNA follows: TGCAGCGTTGAACAGCTCCGAGGCGGATCCGGGACAGCGAAAGACAATGAGCAGTTCTTC. Translation gives CSVEQLRGGSGTAKDNEQFF.

This chain uses TRBV12-3 or TRBV12-4 with TRBJ2-7; the match to TRBD1 covers 7 bases. V was pared by 5 bases and J by 6 bases, with 7 bases of the junction left unmatched. The CDR3 is 13 residues long. The CDR3 loop is CASSATGDGEQYF. The CDR3 nucleotides read TGTGCCAGCAGTGCCACAGGGGATGGCGAGCAGTACTTC.

This clonotype has only a few counts. The chain has TRBV20-1 and TRBJ2-1, with D perhaps matching TRBD2 (6 bases). The V end lost 1 base, the J end lost 8 bases, and 12 bases lay between the germline ends. CDR3 length: 13 residues. Per the germline V gene, CDR1 is DFQATT and CDR2 is SNEGSKA (reference sequence). This CDR3 is CSARATRKDEQFF. The CDR3 DNA reads as TGCAGTGCTAGAGCGACTAGGAAGGATGAGCAGTTCTTC.

The V gene is TRBV5-4, the J gene TRBJ2-7; unclear D gene. CDR3 length equals 11 residues. Trimming pared 2 bases from V and 6 bases from J, leaving 6 bases between. Germline V gene sequence: CDR1 SGHNT, CDR2 YYREEE (reference sequence). CDR3 sequence: CASSFYGEQYF. DNA of the CDR3: TGTGCCAGCAGCTTCTATGGCGAGCAGTACTTC.

About this clonotype itself: A much larger clone differs by one base, so this may be a read error. CDR3: CAISDGAGGYNEQYF. In nucleotides, the CDR3 is TGTGCCATCAGTGACGGAGCGGGAGGGTACAATGAGCAGTACTTC. The V gene is TRBV10-3, the J gene TRBJ2-1; TRBD2 agrees at 10 bases. Near its end, the DNA agrees better with TRBJ2-7, so the J call may be wrong. This CDR3 is built from 15 residues. Germline V lookup: CDR1 ENHRY, CDR2 SYGVKD.

This clonotype was seen a few times. The chain has TRBV20-1 and TRBJ2-5, with D perhaps TRBD2 (5 bases). Per germline, CDR1 DFQATT and CDR2 SNEGSKA (reference sequence). V was clipped by 3 bases and J by 3 bases, with 14 bases between them. The CDR3 length is 14 residues. CDR3 sequence (DNA): TGCAGTGCTAGTTCGACGGACTCTAAAGAGACCCAGTACTTC. It is translated as CSASSTDSKETQYF.

The V gene is TRBV5-1, the J gene TRBJ2-1; a weak D match, TRBD2 (7 bases). With 4 bases removed from V and 7 bases from J, the gap between germline ends came to 18 bases. CDR1 is SGHRS and CDR2 is YFSETQ in the germline V gene. There are 15 residues in the CDR3. The CDR3 DNA follows: TGCGCCAGCAGCCCCGGAGGGGGGGCTTCGAATGAGCAGTTCTTC. Translation: CASSPGGGASNEQFF.

CDR3 sequence (DNA): TGCAGTGCTAGTACTAGCGGGAGGGTTAGCAAGCAGTACTTC. This codes for CSASTSGRVSKQYF. The genes are TRBV20-1 and TRBJ2-7; TRBD2 matches 13 bases. Germline CDR1 is DFQATT and CDR2 is SNEGSKA (reference sequence). The CDR3 sequence is 14 residues long. Trimming removed 3 bases from V and 8 bases from J; junction bases left unmatched: 7.

This clonotype has only one observation. The chain combines TRBV12-3 or TRBV12-4 with TRBJ2-2; no clear D. The CDR3 consists of 12 residues. V lost 3 bases and J 6 bases, leaving 5 bases between the germline ends. The CDR3, as DNA: TGTGCCAGCAGTTTTACCGCCGGGGAGCTGTTTTTT. As protein: CASSFTAGELFF.

This clonotype has more than one count but fewer than ten. The chain carries TRBV7-9 and TRBJ2-5; D is perhaps TRBD2 (6 bases). Trimming took 5 bases from V and 11 from J, leaving 24 bases between them. The germline gives CDR1 SEHNR, CDR2 FQNEAQ (reference sequence). The CDR3 contains 15 residues. CDR3 residues: CASSAQGLPFDEQYF. In DNA, the CDR3 is TGTGCCAGCAGCGCGCAGGGACTTCCCTTCGATGAGCAGTACTTC.

The CDR3: CSATTRDYAAYEQYF. CDR3 DNA: TGCAGTGCAACTACCCGGGACTACGCTGCCTACGAGCAGTACTTC. The chain carries TRBV20-1 and TRBJ2-7; 7 bases fit TRBD2. The length of the CDR3 is 15 residues. Trimming cost V 6 bases and J 2 bases; bases outside gene matches: 13. Germline CDR1 and CDR2: DFQATT and SNEGSKA (reference sequence).

This chain links TRBV20-1 with TRBJ2-7, with TRBD1 matching over 9 bases. This CDR3 is built from 14 residues. Germline V lookup: CDR1 DFQATT, CDR2 SNEGSKA (reference sequence). V trimming: 6 bases; J trimming: 2 bases; junction bases outside the gene matches: 8. CDR3 coding DNA: TGCAGTGCGAGCCGGGACAGGGCCCCCTACGAGCAGTACTTC. Protein sequence: CSASRDRAPYEQYF.

A few counts support this clonotype. The V call is TRBV5-5, the J call TRBJ2-3; 8 bases align to TRBD2. The CDR3 loop spans 15 amino acids. The ends lost 6 bases at V and 2 bases at J; junction bases unmatched: 8. Germline values: CDR1 SGHKS, CDR2 YYEKEE (reference sequence). CDR3 in amino acids: CASTRTSLTTDTQYF. In DNA, the CDR3 is TGTGCCAGCACCAGGACTAGCTTAACCACAGATACGCAGTATTTT.

This clonotype was found many times. Just one base apart from a much larger clone, this may be a read error. The rearrangement links TRBV7-9 to TRBJ2-5; 9 nucleotides align to TRBD2. The CDR3 sequence is 14 residues long. Trimming cost V 5 bases and J 11 bases; bases outside gene matches: 12. The germline V gene encodes CDR1 SEHNR and CDR2 FQNEAQ (reference sequence). This chain's CDR3 is CASSLSGTSNEQYF. The CDR3 nucleotides read TGTGCCAGCAGCCTATCGGGGACTAGCAATGAGCAGTACTTC.

The chain employs TRBV11-2 and TRBJ2-5, with 7 positions matching TRBD1. Matching the DNA end better, TRBJ2-7 makes the J call doubtful. CDR1 is SGHAT, CDR2 FQNNGV, per germline. The CDR3 has 13 amino acids. CDR3 nucleotides: TGTGCCAGCAGCCCATCACAGGGGTTCGAGCAGTACTTC. Translation: CASSPSQGFEQYF.

The chain employs TRBV4-3 and TRBJ2-4; TRBD1 matches 9 bases. Matching the DNA end better, TRBJ2-7 makes the J call doubtful. CDR3 length: 15 amino acids. The germline V gene encodes CDR1 LGHNA and CDR2 YSLEER. The CDR3 here is CASSQERDRVHEQYF. CDR3 DNA sequence: TGCGCCAGCAGCCAAGAACGGGACAGGGTGCACGAGCAGTACTTC.